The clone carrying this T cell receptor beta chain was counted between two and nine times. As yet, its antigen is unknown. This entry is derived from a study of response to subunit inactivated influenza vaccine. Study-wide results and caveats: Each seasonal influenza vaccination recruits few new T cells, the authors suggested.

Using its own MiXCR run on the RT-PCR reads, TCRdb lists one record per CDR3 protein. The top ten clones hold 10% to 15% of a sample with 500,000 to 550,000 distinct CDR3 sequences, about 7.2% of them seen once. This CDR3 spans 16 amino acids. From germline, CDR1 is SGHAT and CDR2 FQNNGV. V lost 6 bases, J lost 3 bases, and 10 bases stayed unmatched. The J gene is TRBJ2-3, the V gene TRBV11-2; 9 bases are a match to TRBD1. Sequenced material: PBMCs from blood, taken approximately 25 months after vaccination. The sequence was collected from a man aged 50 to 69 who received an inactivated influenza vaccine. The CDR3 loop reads CASRQPRDRETDTQYF. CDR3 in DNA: TGTGCCAGCAGGCAACCCCGGGACAGGGAAACAGATACGCAGTATTTT.